The 5 T cell receptor beta chains reported below all come from one sample, sequenced in a study of T cell responses to AZD1222 COVID-19 vaccine. The table came from immunoSEQ multiplex PCR; TCRdb's copy has only in-frame clones and leaves some out. The table records about 110,000 clones, 86% of them present only once. The material was peripheral blood, obtained on day 0 of AZD1222 vaccination. The source of these receptors is an adult in good health.

The chain couples TRBV30 to TRBJ1-4; no reliable D call. The CDR3 has 14 amino acids. V was cut by 3 bases and J by 3 bases, with 11 bases left in between. CDR1 is GTSNPN and CDR2 is SVGIG in the germline V gene (reference sequence). The CDR3 DNA reads as TGTGCCTGGAGCATAGGGTTGTCTAATGAAAAACTGTTTTTT. It encodes CAWSIGLSNEKLFF.

The gene calls are TRBV5-1 and TRBJ1-4, with D unresolved. Germline CDR1 and CDR2: SGHRS and YFSETQ. The CDR3 length is 13 residues. Trimming cost V 5 bases and J 5 bases, with 10 bases left between them. Written as DNA, the CDR3 is TGCGCCAGCAGTTCCAGCCCCAATGAAAAACTGTTTTTT. It yields the protein CASSSSPNEKLFF.

The chain joins TRBV7-8 to TRBJ2-5; tentative D call: TRBD1 (6 bases). The CDR3 runs 15 residues. CDR1 and CDR2 (germline): SGHVS, FQNEAQ. V lost 7 bases and J 4 bases, leaving 19 bases between the germline ends. The CDR3 coding sequence is TGTGCCAGCACGAGAGAGAGGGGGTCGAGAGAGACCCAGTACTTC. Translated: CASTRERGSRETQYF. Full variable domain (remainder filled in from reference TRBV7-8 and TRBJ2-5): GAGVSQSPRYKVAKRGQDVALRCDPISGHVSLFWYQQALGQGPEFLTYFQNEAQLDKSGLPSDRFFAERPEGSVSTLKIQRTQQEDSAVYLCASTRERGSRETQYFGPGTRLLVL.

The V call is TRBV5-1, the J call TRBJ1-1; TRBD1 might be the D (6 bases). V was trimmed by 1 base and J by 4 bases, leaving 11 bases between them. CDR3 size: 14 residues. The germline V gene encodes CDR1 SGHRS and CDR2 YFSETQ. This chain's CDR3 is CASSLYKGGTEAFF. The CDR3 region has the DNA TGCGCCAGCAGCTTGTATAAGGGGGGCACTGAAGCTTTCTTT.

The chain couples TRBV6-2 or TRBV6-3 to TRBJ1-5; D possibly corresponds to TRBD1 (5 bases). Germline V lookup: CDR1 MNHEY, CDR2 SVGEGT. This CDR3 has 13 residues. V was shortened by 6 bases and J by 7 bases, with 13 bases between the two germline ends. CDR3 coding DNA: TGTGCCAGCAGCTCCCAACAGGAGCAGCCCCAGCATTTT. Its protein is CASSSQQEQPQHF.